This T cell receptor (beta chain) was profiled in a study of T cells expressing NK-cell markers. Study-wide results and caveats: Several donors had dominant NKG2C+ clonotypes that comprised about 1.0-8% of their CD8+ T cells.

Looked up from germline, CDR1 is MNHEY and CDR2 is SMNVEV (reference sequence). The CDR3 totals 16 residues. TCRdb processed the 5' RACE reads again and assigns one entry to each CDR3 protein, with no DNA. The listing contains approximately 150,000 distinct CDR3 sequences. A note on this clonotype: Its antigen is not identified.

The receptor was isolated from a man aged 18-30 years in good health. The chain has TRBV27 and TRBJ2-3; TCRdb gives TRBD2 as the D gene, but with no DNA this cannot be confirmed. Sequenced sample: blood T cells: a sorted CD56 or NKG2C T cell subset, CD4+ or CD8+ T cells, or bulk PBMC T cells (not recorded which). The CDR3 is CASNPSFGGPTDTQYF.